A selection of T cell receptor beta chains follows, all from one sample in a study of blood T cell repertoires in COVID-19. Clones were sequenced by immunoSEQ multiplex PCR, and TCRdb holds only the in-frame ones, with some missing. The data show roughly 200,000 clones, with 80% to 85% seen just once and over 9.5% held by the top ten. The sequenced sample consisted of peripheral blood. The receptor set was obtained from a woman aged 80 or over with COVID-19, enrolled during active disease. CDR3s include the opening cysteine and the closing phenylalanine or tryptophan. A D gene is named only where the DNA matches it firmly. Where a row states a size, it is once, few, many or the class of an expanded clone; other rows omit it.

clone size: -
V gene: TRBV27
D gene: TRBD1
J gene: TRBJ2-6
CDR3 DNA: TGTGCCAGCAGTCACCGGGACAGGGGACCCTCTGGGGCCAACGTCCTGACTTTC
CDR3 protein: CASSHRDRGPSGANVLTF

clone size: -
V gene: TRBV7-2
D gene: TRBD2
J gene: TRBJ2-3
CDR3 DNA: TGTGCCAGCAGCTTAATGTCAAGGCGGGGGGGCGCAGATACGCAGTATTTT
CDR3 protein: CASSLMSRRGGADTQYF

clone size: few
V gene: TRBV7-2
D gene: TRBD2
J gene: TRBJ2-7
CDR3 DNA: TGTGCCAGCAGCTTAGCACCGGGACTAGCGGGGGTTTCTCAGCAGTACTTC
CDR3 protein: CASSLAPGLAGVSQQYF

clone size: -
V gene: TRBV3-1/TRBV3-2
D gene: TRBD1
J gene: TRBJ2-5
CDR3 DNA: TGTGCCAGCAGCCACCGGGACAGGGGGAGAAACGAAGAGACCCAGTACTTC
CDR3 protein: CASSHRDRGRNEETQYF

clone size: -
V gene: TRBV29-1
D gene: -
J gene: TRBJ2-3
CDR3 DNA: TGCAGCGTTGAGGAGGATACGCAGTATTTT
CDR3 protein: CSVEEDTQYF

clone size: -
V gene: TRBV21-1
D gene: -
J gene: TRBJ2-1
CDR3 DNA: TGTGCCAGCAGCAGTTCCCGCTCCTACAATGAGCAGTTCTTC
CDR3 protein: CASSSSRSYNEQFF

clone size: once
V gene: TRBV5-8
D gene: -
J gene: TRBJ1-6
CDR3 DNA: TGTGCCAGCATCGCCCTAGTGGCGGCAGGGTTTTCACCCCTCCACTTT
CDR3 protein: CASIALVAAGFSPLHF

clone size: few
V gene: TRBV18
D gene: TRBD1
J gene: TRBJ1-2
CDR3 DNA: TGTGCCAGCTCACCACCTGAACAGGGGATCTATGGCTACACCTTC
CDR3 protein: CASSPPEQGIYGYTF

clone size: -
V gene: TRBV4-1
D gene: TRBD2
J gene: TRBJ2-1
CDR3 DNA: TGCGCCAGCAGCCAAGAAGCAAGCGGGGTTTACAATGAGCAGTTCTTC
CDR3 protein: CASSQEASGVYNEQFF

clone size: -
V gene: TRBV2
D gene: -
J gene: TRBJ2-3
CDR3 DNA: TGTGCCAGCAGTGAAACCGGGGGGCCCCATACGCAGTATTTT
CDR3 protein: CASSETGGPHTQYF

clone size: -
V gene: TRBV28
D gene: -
J gene: TRBJ1-2
CDR3 DNA: TGTGCCAGCAGCGTAACAGGGCAGGCTGGCTACACCTTC
CDR3 protein: CASSVTGQAGYTF

clone size: -
V gene: TRBV30
D gene: TRBD1
J gene: TRBJ2-7
CDR3 DNA: TGTGCCTGGAGTTTGGGACAGGGATACGAGCAGTACTTC
CDR3 protein: CAWSLGQGYEQYF

clone size: -
V gene: TRBV9
D gene: -
J gene: TRBJ2-5
CDR3 DNA: TGTGCCAGCAGCGCTGGACACCTAGTGGAGACCCAGTACTTC
CDR3 protein: CASSAGHLVETQYF

clone size: -
V gene: TRBV5-5
D gene: TRBD1
J gene: TRBJ2-7
CDR3 DNA: TGTGCCAGCAGCTTGAGGGGGACAGGTCCTTACGAGCAGTACTTC
CDR3 protein: CASSLRGTGPYEQYF

clone size: once
V gene: TRBV27
D gene: TRBD1
J gene: TRBJ1-2
CDR3 DNA: TGTGCCAGCAGAACAGGGACAGATTCTATTGGCTACACCTTC
CDR3 protein: CASRTGTDSIGYTF

clone size: -
V gene: TRBV5-6
D gene: TRBD1
J gene: TRBJ1-1
CDR3 DNA: TGTGCCAGCAGCTTGAGGGACAGGGGTCAAGCTTTCTTT
CDR3 protein: CASSLRDRGQAFF

clone size: -
V gene: TRBV6-2/TRBV6-3
D gene: TRBD1
J gene: TRBJ1-1
CDR3 DNA: TGTGCCAGCAGCCCCCCGTTGGGTTCCAGGGGGCACACTGAAGCTTTCTTT
CDR3 protein: CASSPPLGSRGHTEAFF

clone size: -
V gene: TRBV7-9
D gene: TRBD1
J gene: TRBJ2-7
CDR3 DNA: TGTGCCAGCAGCTTGGGACAGGGTTTTCCAGAGCAGTACTTC
CDR3 protein: CASSLGQGFPEQYF

clone size: -
V gene: TRBV5-8
D gene: -
J gene: TRBJ1-1
CDR3 DNA: TGTGCCAGCAGCTTGGCCCTAGGACAGCTAATCACTGAAGCTTTCTTT
CDR3 protein: CASSLALGQLITEAFF

clone size: few
V gene: TRBV18
D gene: TRBD1
J gene: TRBJ2-2
CDR3 DNA: TGTGCCAGCTCATCAACCGACAGGGGCCCCACCGGGGAGCTGTTTTTT
CDR3 protein: CASSSTDRGPTGELFF

clone size: -
V gene: TRBV19
D gene: TRBD1
J gene: TRBJ1-5
CDR3 DNA: TGTGCCAGTAGAGCCGGACAGGAGTACAATCAGCCCCAGCATTTT
CDR3 protein: CASRAGQEYNQPQHF

clone size: -
V gene: TRBV7-2
D gene: TRBD2
J gene: TRBJ2-7
CDR3 DNA: TGTGCCAGCAGCTTATCCCCAGCGGGGGAGTACGAGCAGTACTTC
CDR3 protein: CASSLSPAGEYEQYF

clone size: -
V gene: TRBV6-2/TRBV6-3
D gene: TRBD1
J gene: TRBJ1-6
CDR3 DNA: TGTGCCAGCAGTTCCACCGGGACAGCGGCCCTCCACTTT
CDR3 protein: CASSSTGTAALHF

clone size: -
V gene: TRBV7-8
D gene: TRBD2
J gene: TRBJ2-3
CDR3 DNA: TGTGCCAGCAGCTTAGGGGCTAGCGGGGTTTCAGGAGATACGCAGTATTTT
CDR3 protein: CASSLGASGVSGDTQYF

clone size: -
V gene: TRBV29-1
D gene: -
J gene: TRBJ2-2
CDR3 DNA: TGCAGCGTTGTAAGGGACTTGAACACCGGGGAGCTGTTTTTT
CDR3 protein: CSVVRDLNTGELFF

clone size: -
V gene: TRBV24-1
D gene: -
J gene: TRBJ2-2
CDR3 DNA: TGTGCCACCAGTGATGCACAGTTCGATATCAACACCGGGGAGCTGTTTTTT
CDR3 protein: CATSDAQFDINTGELFF